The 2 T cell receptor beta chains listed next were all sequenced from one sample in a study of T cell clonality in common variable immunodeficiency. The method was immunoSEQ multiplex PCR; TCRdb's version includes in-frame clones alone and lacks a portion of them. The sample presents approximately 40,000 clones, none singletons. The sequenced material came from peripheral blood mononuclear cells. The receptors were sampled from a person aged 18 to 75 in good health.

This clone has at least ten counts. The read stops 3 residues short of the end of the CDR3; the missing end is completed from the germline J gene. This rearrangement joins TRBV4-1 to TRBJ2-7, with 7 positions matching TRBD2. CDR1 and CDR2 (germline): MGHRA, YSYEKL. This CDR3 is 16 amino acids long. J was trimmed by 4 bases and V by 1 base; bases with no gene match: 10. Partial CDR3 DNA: TGCGCCAGCAGCCAAGGGGTAGGCGGGAGCATTTACGAG. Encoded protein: CASSQGVGGSIYE. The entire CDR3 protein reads CASSQGVGGSIYEQYF.

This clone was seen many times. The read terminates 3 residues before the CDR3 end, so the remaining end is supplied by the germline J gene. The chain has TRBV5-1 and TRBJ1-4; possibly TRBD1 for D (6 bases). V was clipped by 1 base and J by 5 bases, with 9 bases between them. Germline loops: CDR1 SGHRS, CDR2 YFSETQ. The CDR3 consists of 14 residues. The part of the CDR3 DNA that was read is TGCGCCAGCAGCTTGACAGGGAGAAATGAAAAA. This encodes CASSLTGRNEK. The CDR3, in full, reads CASSLTGRNEKLFF.